The rows below give T cell receptor beta chains drawn from one sample of a study of blood T cell repertoires in COVID-19. This table comes from immunoSEQ multiplex PCR, and its TCRdb copy is limited to in-frame clones, with some not included. The profile covers about 210,000 clones, with 65% to 90% appearing a single time and under 2.5% taken by the ten largest. Material: peripheral blood. The origin of the receptors is a woman between 65 and 79 years old with COVID-19, enrolled during active disease. The conserved cysteine and the conserved F or W are not part of the CDR3 here.

J gene	V gene	CDR3 protein
TRBJ1-2	TRBV7-9	ASSSPPGQGPANYGYT
TRBJ1-1	TRBV7-8	ANGKRNRVNTEAF
TRBJ1-6	TRBV1	TTGTAYNSPLH
TRBJ2-3	TRBV6-1	ASSEARTGGTDTQY
TRBJ2-1	TRBV5-1	ASSFVSGRSYNEQF
TRBJ2-3	TRBV4-3	ASSPGRLRNTDTQY
TRBJ1-6	TRBV5-1	ASSLGQGSSPLH
TRBJ2-3	TRBV6-5	ASSYDRTLNTDTQY
TRBJ2-1	TRBV11-2	ASSGTGTSGWYEQF
TRBJ2-5	TRBV6-2/TRBV6-3	ASSLGTGNRETQY
TRBJ1-2	TRBV19	AAGGQSNYGYT
TRBJ1-2	TRBV6-6	ASSQSGTGNYGYT
TRBJ2-5	TRBV7-3	ASSLGLAGHQY
TRBJ2-2	TRBV7-2	ASSSSGGSTGELF
TRBJ1-1	TRBV2	ASKERFLNTEAF
TRBJ1-1	TRBV7-2	ASSLGQGAQVGRAF
TRBJ2-5	TRBV7-2	ASSFQVGGGQETQY
TRBJ2-5	TRBV2	ASSSGTYQETQY
TRBJ2-2	TRBV19	ASRTGQLNTGELF
TRBJ1-2	TRBV5-4	ASSLDVGTGIARGYT
TRBJ1-2	TRBV11-3	ASSSSGTGVFYGYT
TRBJ2-3	TRBV9	ASSVGVAGGGDTQY
TRBJ2-5	TRBV19	ASSFSGGLKETQY
TRBJ1-3	TRBV12-3/TRBV12-4	ASSTGVGNTIY
TRBJ1-2	TRBV5-1	ASSPDGGAPNYGYT
TRBJ2-2	TRBV19	ASSSSGQANTGELF
TRBJ2-7	TRBV10-3	ATQGGVNGYEQY
TRBJ1-1	TRBV2	ASRDRQGNTEAF
TRBJ1-1	TRBV19	ASSIGGAGGTEAF
TRBJ1-3	TRBV6-2/TRBV6-3	ASSQSGTGNTIY
TRBJ2-1	TRBV3-1/TRBV3-2	ASSQDIGVDEQF
TRBJ2-1	TRBV7-6	ASSLAHTTAGIGQGNNEQF
TRBJ1-2	TRBV9	ASSTNGQGRSGYT
TRBJ2-3	TRBV10-3	AISESSGRTDTQY
TRBJ2-7	TRBV25-1	ASSESHEQY
TRBJ2-5	TRBV5-6	ASSLGLAGGYETQY
TRBJ1-2	TRBV15	ATSSTTGGYGYT
TRBJ1-6	TRBV14	ASSLAGPLH
TRBJ1-2	TRBV6-5	ASSSTANYGYT
TRBJ1-5	TRBV18	ASRQGTNQPQH
TRBJ2-3	TRBV5-4	ASSSGQAGVADTQY
TRBJ1-4	TRBV9	ASSVDLGGEKLF
TRBJ1-1	TRBV19	ASKGQLNTEAF
TRBJ1-1	TRBV29-1	SVNGTVNTEAF
TRBJ2-3	TRBV12-3/TRBV12-4	ASSFLLSPTQY
TRBJ1-5	TRBV10-2	ASSPGDRGSNQPQH
TRBJ2-1	TRBV5-1	ASTASGVYNEQF
TRBJ2-7	TRBV25-1	ASSGHGSGGWYEQY
TRBJ2-7	TRBV11-3	ASSFGQPSSYEQY
TRBJ2-5	TRBV7-2	ASSHRAGGETQY
TRBJ1-4	TRBV5-6	ASSYVNEKLF
TRBJ2-2	TRBV7-2	ASSSRTSGRNTGELF
TRBJ2-7	TRBV12-3/TRBV12-4	ASSSEASIEQY
TRBJ1-2	TRBV19	ASSPKATGGGGYT
TRBJ2-7	TRBV7-8	ASSRELNPYEQY